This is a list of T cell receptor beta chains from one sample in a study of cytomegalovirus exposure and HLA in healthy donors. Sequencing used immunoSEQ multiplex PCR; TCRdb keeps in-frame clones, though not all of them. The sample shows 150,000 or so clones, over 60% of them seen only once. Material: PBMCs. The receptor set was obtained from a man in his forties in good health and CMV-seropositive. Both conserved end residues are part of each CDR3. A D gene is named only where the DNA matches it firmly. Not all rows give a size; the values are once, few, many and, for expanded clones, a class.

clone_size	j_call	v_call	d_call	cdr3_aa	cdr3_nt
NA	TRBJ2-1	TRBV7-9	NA	CASSPSGSANEQFF	TGTGCCAGCAGCCCCTCTGGTAGCGCCAATGAGCAGTTCTTC
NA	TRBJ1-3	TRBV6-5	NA	CASGAGTTGNTIYF	TGTGCCAGCGGCGCCGGGACAACTGGAAACACCATATATTTT
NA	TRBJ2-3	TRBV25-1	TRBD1	CASRGDRVSDTQYF	TGTGCCAGCAGGGGGGACAGGGTCTCAGATACGCAGTATTTT
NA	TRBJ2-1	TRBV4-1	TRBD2	CASSQGVTTSGYNEQFF	TGCGCCAGCAGCCAAGGAGTTACGACTAGCGGATACAATGAGCAGTTCTTC
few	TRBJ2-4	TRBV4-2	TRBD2	CASSQELGGGAKNIQYF	TGTGCCAGCAGCCAAGAATTGGGCGGGGGAGCCAAAAACATTCAGTACTTC
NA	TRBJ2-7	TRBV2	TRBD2	CAISGLDSYEQYF	TGTGCCATCTCGGGACTAGACAGCTACGAGCAGTACTTC
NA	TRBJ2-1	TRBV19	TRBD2	CASSANGHTGTSGFLDNEQFF	TGTGCCAGTAGTGCCAACGGTCACACCGGGACTAGCGGGTTCCTCGACAATGAGCAGTTCTTC
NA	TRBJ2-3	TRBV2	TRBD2	CASSGRLAGDDTQYF	TGTGCCAGCAGTGGAAGGCTAGCGGGGGACGATACGCAGTATTTT
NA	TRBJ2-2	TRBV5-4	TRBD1	CASSLGGRQGSGELFF	TGTGCCAGCAGCTTGGGAGGGCGACAGGGGTCCGGGGAGCTGTTTTTT
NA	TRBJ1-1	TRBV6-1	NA	CASRTDYTAQRAFF	TGTGCCAGCAGGACCGATTACACCGCCCAGAGGGCTTTCTTT
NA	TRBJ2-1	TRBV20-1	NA	CSARSGEQFF	TGCAGTGCTAGGTCCGGTGAGCAGTTCTTC